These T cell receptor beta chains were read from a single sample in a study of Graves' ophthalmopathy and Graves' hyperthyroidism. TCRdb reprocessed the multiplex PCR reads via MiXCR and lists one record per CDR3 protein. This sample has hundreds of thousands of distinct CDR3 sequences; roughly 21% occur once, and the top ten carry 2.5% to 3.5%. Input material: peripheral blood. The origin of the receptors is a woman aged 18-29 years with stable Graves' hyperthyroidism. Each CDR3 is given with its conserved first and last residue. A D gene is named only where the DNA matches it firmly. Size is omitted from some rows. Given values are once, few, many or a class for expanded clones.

CDR3 DNA: TGTGCCAGCAGCAACCCGGAATTTGGAGAAGAGACCCAGTACTTC
CDR3 protein: CASSNPEFGEETQYF
D gene: -
V gene: TRBV11-2
J gene: TRBJ2-5
clone size: -

CDR3 DNA: TGCAGTGCTAGCTTGGGACACTTTAACACTGAAGCTTTCTTT
CDR3 protein: CSASLGHFNTEAFF
D gene: -
V gene: TRBV20-1
J gene: TRBJ1-1
clone size: many

CDR3 DNA: TGCGCCAGCAAAACCGGGACAGGGAACACAGATACGCAGTATTTT
CDR3 protein: CASKTGTGNTDTQYF
D gene: TRBD1
V gene: TRBV10-2
J gene: TRBJ2-3
clone size: many

CDR3 DNA: TGTGCCAGCAGCTTCGGGTACAATGAGCAGTTCTTC
CDR3 protein: CASSFGYNEQFF
D gene: -
V gene: TRBV11-3
J gene: TRBJ2-1
clone size: many

CDR3 DNA: TGTGCCAGCAGCTCCGGCGGTGACAGCCATCAGCCCCAGCATTTT
CDR3 protein: CASSSGGDSHQPQHF
D gene: -
V gene: TRBV7-9
J gene: TRBJ1-5
clone size: many

CDR3 DNA: TGTGCCAGCATCCCGGACAGGGGACTTCAGCCCCAGCATTTT
CDR3 protein: CASIPDRGLQPQHF
D gene: TRBD1
V gene: TRBV28
J gene: TRBJ1-5
clone size: -

CDR3 DNA: TGTGCCAGCAGCCAAATTGGGACAGGCATCATCGAAGCTTTCTTT
CDR3 protein: CASSQIGTGIIEAFF
D gene: TRBD1
V gene: TRBV3-1
J gene: TRBJ1-1
clone size: -

CDR3 DNA: TGTGCCAGCAGCCCCGGGACAGGGGGCACAGATACGCAGTATTTT
CDR3 protein: CASSPGTGGTDTQYF
D gene: TRBD1
V gene: TRBV12-3/TRBV12-4
J gene: TRBJ2-3
clone size: -

CDR3 DNA: TGTGCCAGCAGCCTACTTAGCGGGAGTGGAGAGACCCAGTACTTC
CDR3 protein: CASSLLSGSGETQYF
D gene: TRBD2
V gene: TRBV3-1
J gene: TRBJ2-5
clone size: -

CDR3 DNA: TGTGCCAGCAGCCCCGGCGACAGCACGAACACTGAAGCTTTCTTT
CDR3 protein: CASSPGDSTNTEAFF
D gene: -
V gene: TRBV4-2
J gene: TRBJ1-1
clone size: many

CDR3 DNA: TGTGCCAGCAGCCAAGTAATCGGGGGCTACACCTTC
CDR3 protein: CASSQVIGGYTF
D gene: -
V gene: TRBV14
J gene: TRBJ1-2
clone size: many

CDR3 DNA: TGCGCCAGCAGCCAAGATACAGGGCCCGGGGAGCTGTTTTTT
CDR3 protein: CASSQDTGPGELFF
D gene: -
V gene: TRBV4-1
J gene: TRBJ2-2
clone size: -

CDR3 DNA: TGTGCCAGCAGCTTAGAGCGGGCGGCCCAGTACTTC
CDR3 protein: CASSLERAAQYF
D gene: -
V gene: TRBV7-6
J gene: TRBJ2-5
clone size: many

CDR3 DNA: TGTGCCAGCAGCTCACAGGGCTACTCCTACGAGCAGTACTTC
CDR3 protein: CASSSQGYSYEQYF
D gene: -
V gene: TRBV7-8
J gene: TRBJ2-7
clone size: many

CDR3 DNA: TGTGCCAGCAGCGGGGGGGGACGTACAGGTGGCACTGAAGCTTTCTTT
CDR3 protein: CASSGGGRTGGTEAFF
D gene: -
V gene: TRBV9
J gene: TRBJ1-1
clone size: -

CDR3 DNA: TGTGCCAGCAGTAACCTAGTAGAATGGTACCAAGAGACCCAGTACTTC
CDR3 protein: CASSNLVEWYQETQYF
D gene: -
V gene: TRBV6-5
J gene: TRBJ2-5
clone size: -

CDR3 DNA: TGTGCCAGCAGTTTAGATGGAGGGGCGAACACTGAAGCTTTCTTT
CDR3 protein: CASSLDGGANTEAFF
D gene: -
V gene: TRBV28
J gene: TRBJ1-1
clone size: few

CDR3 DNA: TGTGCCAGCAGTGGTCCGCAGGGACTAGCGGGAGAGAAGACCGGGGAGCTGTTTTTT
CDR3 protein: CASSGPQGLAGEKTGELFF
D gene: TRBD2
V gene: TRBV27
J gene: TRBJ2-2
clone size: many